This TCR beta chain was identified in a study of blood T cell repertoires in COVID-19. Across the study: There were acute and convalescent COVID-19 samples, and they came from the United States, Italy and Spain.

TCRdb keeps only in-frame clones here, not all; method: immunoSEQ multiplex PCR. In the table there are a few hundred thousand clones, about four fifths of which are singletons. The V end was cut by 1 base, the J end by 1 base, with 7 bases between. The CDR3 length is 14 residues. Germline V CDR1 and CDR2: SEHNR, FQNEAQ (reference sequence). The sequencing input was peripheral blood. The receptor comes from a woman under 30 with acute or convalescent COVID-19. The chain uses TRBV7-9 and TRBJ2-5; D ambiguous. CDR3 nucleotide sequence: TGTGCCAGCAGCTTAGGAAGCCTCCAAGAGACCCAGTACTTC. Amino acid sequence: CASSLGSLQETQYF.